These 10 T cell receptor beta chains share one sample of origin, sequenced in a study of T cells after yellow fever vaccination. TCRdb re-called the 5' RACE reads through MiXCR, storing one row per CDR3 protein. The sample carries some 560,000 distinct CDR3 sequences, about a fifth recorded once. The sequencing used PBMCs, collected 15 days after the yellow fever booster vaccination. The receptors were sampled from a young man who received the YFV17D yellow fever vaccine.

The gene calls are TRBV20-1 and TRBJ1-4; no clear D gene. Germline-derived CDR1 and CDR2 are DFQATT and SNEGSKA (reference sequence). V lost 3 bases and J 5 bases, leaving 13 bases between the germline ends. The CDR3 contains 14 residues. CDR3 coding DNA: TGCAGTGCTAGTCCTCCAAACGGAAATGAAAAACTGTTTTTT. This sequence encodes CSASPPNGNEKLFF.

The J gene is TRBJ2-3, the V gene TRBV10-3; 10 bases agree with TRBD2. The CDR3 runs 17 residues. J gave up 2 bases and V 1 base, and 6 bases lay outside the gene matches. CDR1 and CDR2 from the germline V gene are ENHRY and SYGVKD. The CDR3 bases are TGTGCCATCAGTGAGTTAGCGGGAGGAAACCCCACAGATACGCAGTATTTT. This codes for CAISELAGGNPTDTQYF.

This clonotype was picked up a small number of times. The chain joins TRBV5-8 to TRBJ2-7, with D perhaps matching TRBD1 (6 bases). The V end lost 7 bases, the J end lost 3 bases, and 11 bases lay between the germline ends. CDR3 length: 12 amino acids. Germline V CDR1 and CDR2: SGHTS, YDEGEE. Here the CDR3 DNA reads TGTGCCAGCCCGAACAGGGTCTACGAGCAGTACTTC. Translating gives CASPNRVYEQYF.

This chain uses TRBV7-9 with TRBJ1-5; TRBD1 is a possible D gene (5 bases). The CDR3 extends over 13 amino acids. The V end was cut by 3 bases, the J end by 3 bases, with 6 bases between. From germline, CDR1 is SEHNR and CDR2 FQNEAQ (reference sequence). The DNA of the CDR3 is TGTGCCAGCAGCTTGGACATCAATCAGCCCCAGCATTTT. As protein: CASSLDINQPQHF.

The CDR3: CSARALSGSQETQYF. The CDR3 nucleotides are TGCAGTGCTAGAGCCCTTAGCGGATCCCAAGAGACCCAGTACTTC. This chain uses TRBV20-1 with TRBJ2-5; tentatively, D is TRBD2 (6 bases). The ends were cut back, 1 base at V and 1 base at J, with 13 bases in the middle. Germline V lookup: CDR1 DFQATT, CDR2 SNEGSKA (reference sequence). CDR3 length equals 15 residues.

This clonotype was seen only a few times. The CDR3 sequence: CASSYLRLAQNNEQFF. CDR3 DNA: TGTGCCAGCAGTTACTTAAGACTAGCGCAGAACAATGAGCAGTTCTTC. The V call is TRBV6-5, the J call TRBJ2-1, with TRBD2 identical over 8 bases. The J segment lost 5 bases and the V segment lost 1 base, leaving 7 bases of the junction unmatched. The CDR3 is 16 amino acids. Germline V gene lookup returns CDR1 MNHEY and CDR2 SVGAGI.

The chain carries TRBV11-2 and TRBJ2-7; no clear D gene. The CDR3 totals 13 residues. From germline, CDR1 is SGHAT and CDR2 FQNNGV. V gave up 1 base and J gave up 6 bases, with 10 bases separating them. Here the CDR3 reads CASSLVYGSEQYF. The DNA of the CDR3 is TGTGCCAGCAGCTTAGTATATGGAAGCGAGCAGTACTTC.

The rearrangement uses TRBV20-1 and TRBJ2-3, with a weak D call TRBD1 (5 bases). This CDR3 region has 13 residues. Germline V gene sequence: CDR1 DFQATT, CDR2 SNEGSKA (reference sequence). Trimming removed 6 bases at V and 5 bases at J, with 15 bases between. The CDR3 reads CSALELQGDTQYF. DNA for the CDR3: TGCAGTGCCCTAGAGTTGCAGGGAGATACGCAGTATTTT.

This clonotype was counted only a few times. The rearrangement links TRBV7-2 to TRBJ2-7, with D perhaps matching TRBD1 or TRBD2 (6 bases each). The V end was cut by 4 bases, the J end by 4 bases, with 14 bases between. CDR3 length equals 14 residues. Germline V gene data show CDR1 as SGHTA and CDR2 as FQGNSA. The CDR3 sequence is CASSSRRGAYEQYF. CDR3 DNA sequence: TGTGCCAGCAGCTCCCGGAGGGGGGCATACGAGCAGTACTTC.

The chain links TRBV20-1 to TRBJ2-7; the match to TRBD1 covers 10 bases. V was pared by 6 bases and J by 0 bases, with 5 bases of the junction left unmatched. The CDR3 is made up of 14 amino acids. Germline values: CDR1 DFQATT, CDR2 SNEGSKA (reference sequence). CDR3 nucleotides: TGCAGTGCGAGGACAGGGGGATACTCCTACGAGCAGTACTTC. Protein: CSARTGGYSYEQYF.